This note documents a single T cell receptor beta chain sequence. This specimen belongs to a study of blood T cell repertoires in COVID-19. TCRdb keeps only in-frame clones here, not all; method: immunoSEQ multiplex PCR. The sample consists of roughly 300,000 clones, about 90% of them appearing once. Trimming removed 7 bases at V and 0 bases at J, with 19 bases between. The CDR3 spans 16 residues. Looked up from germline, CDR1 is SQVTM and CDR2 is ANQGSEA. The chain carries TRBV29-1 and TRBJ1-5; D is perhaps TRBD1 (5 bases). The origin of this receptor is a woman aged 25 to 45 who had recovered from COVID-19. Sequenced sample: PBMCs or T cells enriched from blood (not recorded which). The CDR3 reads CSANGGGRGSNQPQHF. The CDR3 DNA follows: TGCAGCGCCAATGGGGGGGGAAGGGGTAGCAATCAGCCCCAGCATTTT.